This TCR beta chain was captured in a study of CD8 T cells in cerebrospinal fluid in Alzheimer's disease. Study-level results: Patients with mild cognitive impairment or Alzheimer's disease had a larger top CSF clone percentage than controls. The authors cautioned that cerebrospinal fluid EBV-specific TCRs do not prove EBV causes Alzheimer's.

TCRdb reanalyzed the 10x single-cell sequencing reads, giving one entry per CDR3 protein sequence and no DNA. This table lists approximately 830 distinct CDR3 sequences. The CDR3 totals 15 residues. The germline V gene encodes CDR1 KGHSH and CDR2 LQKENI. Every participant was in good physical condition without acute infectious disease. According to its frequency, this clonotype is medium-sized. Its antigen is not identified. The TCR was taken from a human donor with Parkinson's disease. Material for sequencing was cerebrospinal fluid. This sequence joins TRBV18 and TRBJ2-1; no DNA is available, so the TRBD1 call from TCRdb remains unchecked. The CDR3 region is CASSRVGTGVNEQFF.